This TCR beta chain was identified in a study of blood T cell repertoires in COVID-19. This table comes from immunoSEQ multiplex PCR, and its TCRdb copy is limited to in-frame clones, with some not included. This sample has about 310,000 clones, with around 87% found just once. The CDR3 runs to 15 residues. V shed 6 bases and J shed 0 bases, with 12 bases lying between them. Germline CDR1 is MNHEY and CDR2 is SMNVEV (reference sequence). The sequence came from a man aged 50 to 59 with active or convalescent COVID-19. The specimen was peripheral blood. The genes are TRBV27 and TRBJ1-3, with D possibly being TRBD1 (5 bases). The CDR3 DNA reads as TGTGCCAGCAGCACACTCAGGGACTCTGGAAACACCATATATTTT. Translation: CASSTLRDSGNTIYF.